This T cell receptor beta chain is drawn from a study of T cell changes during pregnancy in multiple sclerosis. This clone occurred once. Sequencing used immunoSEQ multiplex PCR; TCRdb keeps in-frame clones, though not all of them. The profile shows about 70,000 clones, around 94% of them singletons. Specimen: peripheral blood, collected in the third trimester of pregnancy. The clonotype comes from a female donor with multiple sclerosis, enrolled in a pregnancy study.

The CDR3: CASSLAGRWSNQPQHF. CDR3 nucleotides: TGTGCCAGCAGCCTGGCGGGAAGATGGAGCAATCAGCCCCAGCATTTT. The chain couples TRBV5-6 to TRBJ1-5; D is uncertain. The CDR3 runs to 16 residues. CDR1 and CDR2 from the germline V gene are SGHDT and YYEEEE. The ends were cut back, 4 bases at V and 1 base at J, with 15 bases in the middle.